This record looks at one T cell receptor (beta chain) sequence and its context. This record belongs to a study of T cell responses to AZD1222 COVID-19 vaccine. Measured with immunoSEQ multiplex PCR; TCRdb has only the in-frame clones, and not every one. The table records fewer than 100,000 clones, 80% to 90% of them present only once. This TCR was recovered from an adult in good health. The input for sequencing was peripheral blood, taken on day 0 of AZD1222 vaccination.

The CDR3 region is CASSRQGGDYGYTF. As DNA, the CDR3 is TGTGCCAGCAGCCGACAGGGGGGGGACTATGGCTACACCTTC. The rearrangement uses TRBV9 and TRBJ1-2, with 9 bases lining up with TRBD1. CDR3 length equals 14 residues. V lost 4 bases to trimming and J lost 3 bases; unmatched junction nucleotides: 4. The V gene's germline CDR1 is SGDLS and CDR2 YYNGEE.